This T cell receptor (beta chain) appears in the sequencing data of a study of cytotoxic CD8 clonotypes in ibrutinib-treated CLL. Study-level background: Researchers reported over 9 relapsed/refractory and about 14 treatment-naive patients, roughly 17 of them IGHV unmutated.

The CDR3 is 15 amino acids. With 8 bases clipped from V and 3 bases from J, the junction kept 7 bases outside the gene matches. CDR1 is KGHSH and CDR2 is LQKENI in the germline V gene. This clone was detected only once. Its antigen is as yet unknown. Method: immunoSEQ multiplex PCR; TCRdb's copy keeps in-frame clones and lacks some. In the table there are about 21,000 clones, 81% of which are singletons. The study, taken as a whole, reports: Clonality increased at ibrutinib response and stayed stable in sustained remission. At progression, however, it fell back toward baseline.

The V gene is TRBV18, the J gene TRBJ2-3; 11 nucleotides line up with TRBD1. The source is a human donor with chronic lymphocytic leukemia. Sequenced material: PBMCs, taken before ibrutinib treatment. The CDR3 loop is CASAKDRGRTDTQYF. The CDR3 bases are TGTGCCAGCGCTAAGGACAGGGGGCGAACAGATACGCAGTATTTT.